The present TCR beta chain was sequenced within a study of T-cell memory formation after mild COVID-19. Via MiXCR, TCRdb re-called the 5' RACE reads, giving one row per CDR3 protein. The table records 190,000 or so distinct CDR3 sequences, 27% of them present only once. This TCR derives from an adult woman who had mild COVID-19 (a few samples of this study predate the infection). Cell type and time point are not known. Sequenced sample: PBMCs or a T cell subset sorted from them (not recorded which).

The CDR3 DNA sequence: TGCAGCGTTCTGGGGGGGAACACTGAAGCTTTCTTT. Its translation: CSVLGGNTEAFF. The chain employs TRBV29-1 and TRBJ1-1, with D perhaps matching TRBD1 (5 bases). Germline assignment: CDR1 SQVTM and CDR2 ANQGSEA. Trimming removed 5 bases at V and 1 base at J, with 8 bases between. The CDR3 consists of 12 residues.